This T cell receptor beta chain was recovered during a study of T cell changes during pregnancy in multiple sclerosis. From germline, CDR1 is PRHDT and CDR2 FYEKMQ (reference sequence). V shed 3 bases and J 3 bases; nucleotides not matched to a gene: 5. This CDR3 has 15 residues. The table came from immunoSEQ multiplex PCR; TCRdb's copy has only in-frame clones and leaves some out. The data contain tens of thousands of clones, 90% to 95% of them seen just once; the ten biggest clones take up 5.3%. Source: CD8+ T cells from peripheral blood mononuclear cells, taken before pregnancy. This clonotype was sampled from a female donor with multiple sclerosis, enrolled in a pregnancy study. This chain joins TRBV13 and TRBJ2-3, with TRBD1 identical over 8 bases. The CDR3 DNA reads as TGTGCCAGCAGCTTGGACAGGGTTGTTACAGATACGCAGTATTTT. This codes for CASSLDRVVTDTQYF.